This entry lists 20 T cell receptor beta chains sequenced from one sample in a study of T-cell reconstitution after alpha-beta-depleted transplantation in children. A TCRbeta library incorporating unique molecular identifiers was prepared. TCRdb re-analysed the PCR reads in MiXCR, keeping a single row per CDR3 protein. The sample has 900,000 or so distinct CDR3 sequences; around 17% are singletons. Here the sequenced sample was PBMCs, mostly from graft donor cells, taken 360 days after TCRalphabeta/CD19-depleted stem cell transplant. The receptors were sampled from a male patient aged 10 to 17 who had a stem cell transplant for acute lymphoblastic leukemia, so the T cells may come from the graft donor.

V usage is TRBV12-3 or TRBV12-4 and J usage is TRBJ1-5, with unresolved D. This CDR3 is built from 15 residues. V lost 6 bases and J lost 9, with 21 bases in between. CDR3 protein: CASSPSVGSIGPQHF. The CDR3 DNA sequence: TGTGCCAGCAGCCCTTCCGTGGGGTCTATTGGGCCCCAGCATTTT.

This sequence joins TRBV7-9 and TRBJ1-1; D is perhaps TRBD1 (6 bases). V gave up 0 bases and J gave up 5 bases, with 16 bases separating them. The V gene's germline CDR1 is SEHNR and CDR2 FQNEAQ (reference sequence). The CDR3 extends over 16 amino acids. The CDR3 region is CASSLAWGLRGTEAFF. CDR3 in DNA: TGTGCCAGCAGCTTAGCGTGGGGCCTGAGGGGGACTGAAGCTTTCTTT.

This chain joins TRBV5-1 and TRBJ2-3, with 13 positions matching TRBD2. Germline CDR1 reads SGHRS; CDR2 reads YFSETQ. The CDR3 contains 19 residues. V gave up 2 bases and J gave up 2 bases; unmatched junction bases: 11. The DNA for the CDR3 is TGCGCCAGCAGCTTCCAATCCCGGGGACTAGCGGGACTCACAGATACGCAGTATTTT. This codes for CASSFQSRGLAGLTDTQYF.

This clonotype was counted ten times or more. The rearrangement links TRBV6-2 or TRBV6-3 to TRBJ2-5, with TRBD2 matching 8 bases. Germline V gene data show CDR1 as MNHEY and CDR2 as SVGEGT. The CDR3 extends over 14 amino acids. The junction had 3 bases not matched to a gene; V was cut back by 5 bases and J by 1 base. CDR3 nucleotide sequence: TGTGCCAGCAGTCAACGGGGGGGCCAAGAGACCCAGTACTTC. This encodes CASSQRGGQETQYF.

This clonotype showed up many times. The chain links TRBV3-1 to TRBJ2-2, with unresolved D. Germline CDR1 is LGHDT and CDR2 is YNNKEL (reference sequence). The CDR3 length is 14 residues. The V gene lost 4 bases and the J gene lost 5 bases, with 11 bases spanning the gap. This CDR3 is CASSPLVSTGELFF. The CDR3 nucleotides are TGTGCCAGCAGCCCGCTAGTATCGACCGGGGAGCTGTTTTTT.

This clonotype has only a few counts. The V call is TRBV20-1, the J call TRBJ2-3; 9 bases match TRBD2. The CDR3 consists of 16 residues. V was pared by 0 bases and J by 2 bases, with 6 bases of the junction left unmatched. The germline CDR1 and CDR2 sequences are DFQATT and SNEGSKA (reference sequence). The CDR3 reads CSAREGGGRATDTQYF. The CDR3 nucleotides are TGCAGTGCTAGAGAGGGTGGCGGGAGGGCCACAGATACGCAGTATTTT.

This clonotype was seen ten or more times. The V gene is TRBV12-3 or TRBV12-4, the J gene TRBJ2-1; either TRBD1 or TRBD2 may supply D (5 bases each). The V end lost 3 bases, the J end lost 5 bases, and 11 bases lay between the germline ends. The CDR3 consists of 14 residues. The CDR3 here is CASSFGGTNNEQFF. DNA of the CDR3: TGTGCCAGCAGTTTTGGGGGTACCAACAATGAGCAGTTCTTC.

This rearrangement joins TRBV5-1 to TRBJ2-5, with D tentatively TRBD2 (6 bases). The ends were cut back, 1 base at V and 5 bases at J, with 15 bases in the middle. Germline V CDR1 and CDR2: SGHRS, YFSETQ. The CDR3 consists of 15 residues. The CDR3: CASSLMAGRGETQYF. For the CDR3, the DNA is TGCGCCAGCAGCTTGATGGCGGGCCGGGGGGAGACCCAGTACTTC.

The rearrangement links TRBV21-1 to TRBJ2-2. TRBV21-1 is noted as a pseudogene. CDR3 length: 16 residues. The CDR3 DNA reads TGTGCCAGCAGCAAAATCGGGGATGAGACAACCGGGGAGCTGTTTTTT. Translated, it gives CASSKIGDETTGELFF.

This clonotype came up many times. The V and J genes are TRBV14 and TRBJ2-2, with 10 nucleotides matching TRBD2. CDR1 SGHDN and CDR2 FVKESK come from the germline V gene. This CDR3 spans 16 amino acids. The J segment lost 3 bases and the V segment lost 2 bases, leaving 3 bases of the junction unmatched. CDR3 sequence (DNA): TGTGCCAGCAGCCAACATCTAGCGGGGGACACCGGGGAGCTGTTTTTT. This sequence encodes CASSQHLAGDTGELFF.

The genes are TRBV12-5 and TRBJ1-2; no definite D call. Trimming removed 1 base from V and 2 bases from J, with 8 bases in between. Germline CDR1 reads LGHNT; CDR2 reads FRNRAP. This CDR3 region has 14 residues. The CDR3, as DNA: TGTGCTAGTGGTTTGGACGGATTAAACTATGGCTACACCTTC. It translates to CASGLDGLNYGYTF.

This clonotype was seen at least ten times. This rearrangement joins TRBV5-6 to TRBJ2-7, with 9 bases lining up with TRBD2. Germline assignment: CDR1 SGHDT and CDR2 YYEEEE. The CDR3 totals 14 residues. The V and J ends lost 3 bases and 5 bases, in that order; junction bases with no gene match: 6. DNA for the CDR3: TGTGCCAGCAGCTACGGGACTAGCAAACACGAGCAGTACTTC. Translation: CASSYGTSKHEQYF.

This chain links TRBV29-1 with TRBJ1-2; D is perhaps TRBD1 (5 bases). The CDR3 extends over 14 amino acids. V was clipped by 1 base and J by 4 bases, with 13 bases between them. CDR1 and CDR2 (germline): SQVTM, ANQGSEA. CDR3 in DNA: TGCAGCGTTGAAGGGACATATTCTTTCTATGGCTACACCTTC. It encodes CSVEGTYSFYGYTF.

This clonotype was seen a handful of times. The V call is TRBV10-3, the J call TRBJ2-7; D is undetermined. CDR1 is ENHRY, CDR2 SYGVKD, per germline. The CDR3 consists of 17 residues. Trimming pared 0 bases from V and 2 bases from J, leaving 17 bases between. CDR3 coding DNA: TGTGCCATCAGTGAGTCGACCAGAGGAAAACGAACCTACGAGCAGTACTTC. Translating it yields CAISESTRGKRTYEQYF.

The chain joins TRBV7-9 to TRBJ2-1; 10 positions match TRBD2. The CDR3 spans 15 residues. Trimming removed 2 bases from V and 9 bases from J; junction bases left unmatched: 7. The V gene's germline CDR1 is SEHNR and CDR2 FQNEAQ (reference sequence). DNA for the CDR3: TGTGCCAGCAGCTTAACCGGGACTAGCGTAACTGAGCAGTTCTTC. Translated: CASSLTGTSVTEQFF.

V usage is TRBV20-1 and J usage is TRBJ2-6, with no clear D. Germline V lookup: CDR1 DFQATT, CDR2 SNEGSKA (reference sequence). The CDR3 loop spans 14 amino acids. V was pared by 4 bases and J by 0 bases, with 7 bases between. The CDR3 reads CSAKDGSGANVLTF. The CDR3 DNA follows: TGCAGTGCTAAGGATGGCTCTGGGGCCAACGTCCTGACTTTC.

The CDR3, as DNA: TGCGCCAGCAGCGTGGTAGCGGGGGGCCCGGGCGATGAGCAGTTCTTC. Its translation: CASSVVAGGPGDEQFF. The chain couples TRBV5-1 to TRBJ2-1; 10 bases align to TRBD2. The length of the CDR3 is 16 residues. Germline lookup yields CDR1 SGHRS and CDR2 YFSETQ. V shed 4 bases, J shed 8 bases, and the junction held 12 bases outside the gene matches.

The chain is built from TRBV20-1 and TRBJ1-5; TRBD1 aligns across 9 bases. With 6 bases clipped from V and 7 bases from J, the junction kept 10 bases outside the gene matches. The V gene's germline CDR1 is DFQATT and CDR2 SNEGSKA (reference sequence). The CDR3 has 14 amino acids. DNA for the CDR3: TGCAGTGCGTCGGACAGGGGTACGGGACAGCCCCAGCATTTT. Amino acid sequence: CSASDRGTGQPQHF.

The rearrangement joins TRBV5-1 to TRBJ2-4; either TRBD1 or TRBD2 may supply D (5 bases each). The CDR3 loop spans 16 amino acids. The V and J ends lost 3 bases and 2 bases respectively, with 15 bases between them. Germline V gene lookup returns CDR1 SGHRS and CDR2 YFSETQ. The CDR3 spells CASSSGTISTKNIQYF. In DNA form, the CDR3 reads TGCGCCAGCAGCTCTGGGACGATATCTACCAAAAACATTCAGTACTTC.

The V call is TRBV5-1, the J call TRBJ1-5, with D possibly being TRBD1 (5 bases). The CDR3 runs 13 residues. The germline gives CDR1 SGHRS, CDR2 YFSETQ. With 4 bases removed from V and 6 bases from J, the gap between germline ends came to 11 bases. The CDR3 DNA reads as TGCGCCAGCAGCGTCAGGGTGGGTCAGCCCCAGCATTTT. It is translated as CASSVRVGQPQHF.